These 25 T cell receptor beta chains share one sample of origin, sequenced in a study of Ad26.COV2.S vaccination and SARS-CoV-2 variants. The treatment denotes: approximately 18 received Ad26.COV2.S at low or high dose, single or two shots; roughly five received placebo; per-sample allocation not given. Vaccine and placebo recipients were sampled on day 63 after the first injection. The data were produced by immunoSEQ multiplex PCR, yet TCRdb's version contains in-frame clones alone and is incomplete. The repertoire holds about 410,000 clones, about nine tenths seen once, with less than 2% in the top ten. Here the sequenced sample was peripheral blood, taken in a trial of Ad26.COV2.S vaccine versus placebo. These receptors were obtained from a person aged 18-60 years who received the Ad26.COV2.S COVID-19 vaccine or a placebo.

J is TRBJ2-1 and V is TRBV6-2 or TRBV6-3; D might be TRBD2 (5 bases). This CDR3 is 17 amino acids long. Looked up from germline, CDR1 is MNHEY and CDR2 is SVGEGT. Trimming stripped 6 bases from V and 9 bases from J, with 27 bases between. The CDR3 bases are TGTGCCAGCAGCCCCACCCCCCTGACGGGGATCCGGGGTGAGCAGTTCTTC. Residues: CASSPTPLTGIRGEQFF.

The chain has TRBV19 and TRBJ1-5, with D possibly TRBD1 on 5 matching bases. V was shortened by 5 bases and J by 4 bases, with 12 bases between the two germline ends. The CDR3 has 14 residues. Germline V CDR1 and CDR2: LNHDA, SQIVND (reference sequence). CDR3 sequence: CASSYGSGNQPQHF. DNA of the CDR3: TGTGCCAGTAGTTATGGGTCAGGGAATCAGCCCCAGCATTTT.

This chain links TRBV19 with TRBJ2-5; 10 bases fit TRBD1. Germline CDR1 LNHDA, CDR2 SQIVND (reference sequence). V shed 4 bases and J 3 bases; nucleotides not matched to a gene: 5. The CDR3 is made up of 15 amino acids. The DNA of the CDR3 is TGTGCCAGTAGTACCTGGGACAGGGGAGAAGAGACCCAGTACTTC. Its protein product is CASSTWDRGEETQYF. The full variable domain, completed using reference TRBV19 and TRBJ2-5, is DGGITQSPKYLFRKEGQNVTLSCEQNLNHDAMYWYRQDPGQGLRLIYYSQIVNDFQKGDIAEGYSVSREKKESFPLTVTSAQKNPTAFYLCASSTWDRGEETQYFGPGTRLLVL.

DNA of the CDR3: TGTGCCAGTAGTATCACTGACAGGGGCGAGCAGTTCTTC. Translating gives CASSITDRGEQFF. This chain joins TRBV19 and TRBJ2-1; 8 bases align to TRBD1. With 3 bases clipped from V and 10 bases from J, the junction kept 5 bases outside the gene matches. The CDR3 covers 13 residues. Germline V gives CDR1 LNHDA, CDR2 SQIVND (reference sequence).

The CDR3 is CASSSDRAGGPEETQYF. CDR3 DNA: TGTGCCAGCAGCTCCGACCGCGCGGGGGGGCCCGAAGAGACCCAGTACTTC. The chain recombines TRBV7-2 with TRBJ2-5; 9 positions agree with TRBD2. V shed 4 bases, J shed 3 bases, and the junction held 12 bases outside the gene matches. Germline CDR1 and CDR2: SGHTA and FQGNSA. This CDR3 is 17 amino acids long.

This chain uses TRBV6-5 with TRBJ2-5; D remains ambiguous. The CDR3 has 14 amino acids. V was clipped by 6 bases and J by 1 base, with 12 bases between them. The germline CDR1 and CDR2 sequences are MNHEY and SVGAGI. Here the CDR3 DNA reads TGTGCCAGCAGACGAGTGGCAGCCCAAGAGACCCAGTACTTC. Protein sequence: CASRRVAAQETQYF.

The chain combines TRBV15 with TRBJ1-1, with 7 positions matching TRBD1. This CDR3 is 13 amino acids long. The germline CDR1 and CDR2 sequences are LNHNV and YYDKDF (reference sequence). V was pared by 9 bases and J by 1 base, with 5 bases of the junction left unmatched. The CDR3 bases are TGTGCCACGAACCGACAGGGGAACACTGAAGCTTTCTTT. As protein: CATNRQGNTEAFF.

This clone came up once. J is TRBJ1-4 and V is TRBV12-3 or TRBV12-4; TRBD1 is a possible D gene (5 bases). This CDR3 has 13 amino acids. With 7 bases removed from V and 8 bases from J, the gap between germline ends came to 14 bases. The CDR3 DNA follows: TGTGCCAGCAAAGGGGTTGAAGAGGAAAAACTGTTTTTT. This encodes CASKGVEEEKLFF.

V and J are TRBV4-1 and TRBJ1-6; D not resolved. Germline-derived CDR1 and CDR2 are MGHRA and YSYEKL. V dropped 2 bases and J dropped 8 bases, with 16 bases sitting between them. The CDR3 runs to 16 residues. CDR3 in amino acids: CASSQWYGTEYSPLHF. DNA of the CDR3: TGCGCCAGCAGCCAATGGTACGGCACCGAATATTCACCCCTCCACTTT.

The rearrangement uses TRBV10-3 and TRBJ2-2; the match to TRBD1 covers 8 bases. This CDR3 region has 16 residues. Looked up from germline, CDR1 is ENHRY and CDR2 is SYGVKD. J gave up 3 bases and V 6 bases, and 9 bases lay outside the gene matches. Here the CDR3 reads CAISPQGGGDTGELFF. CDR3 coding DNA: TGTGCCATCAGCCCACAGGGGGGCGGGGACACCGGGGAGCTGTTTTTT.

This clone was picked up one time. This chain connects TRBV7-9 to TRBJ2-1; TRBD1 matches at 8 bases. The germline V gene has CDR1 SEHNR and CDR2 FQNEAQ (reference sequence). The CDR3 length is 15 residues. V lost 5 bases, J lost 3 bases, and 6 bases stayed unmatched. DNA for the CDR3: TGTGCCAGCAGCCCTACAGGGGGTTTCTACAATGAGCAGTTCTTC. It encodes CASSPTGGFYNEQFF.

This clone was observed a single time. The chain is built from TRBV7-2 and TRBJ2-7, with no clear D. The CDR3 length is 11 residues. Looked up from germline, CDR1 is SGHTA and CDR2 is FQGNSA. V was clipped by 1 base and J by 5 bases, with 3 bases between them. As DNA, the CDR3 is TGTGCCAGCAGCTTAGAGGACGAGCAGTACTTC. Amino acid sequence: CASSLEDEQYF.

CDR3 amino acids: CASSPDRVQQPQHF. CDR3 nucleotides: TGTGCCAGCAGTCCAGACAGGGTTCAACAGCCCCAGCATTTT. This chain uses TRBV27 with TRBJ1-5; 7 bases align to TRBD1. V dropped 5 bases and J dropped 7; count of bases not matched to a gene: 8. The CDR3 sequence is 14 residues long. From germline, CDR1 is MNHEY and CDR2 SMNVEV (reference sequence).

The genes are TRBV5-6 and TRBJ2-7; D possibly corresponds to TRBD2 (5 bases). The CDR3 is made up of 14 amino acids. Germline CDR1 reads SGHDT; CDR2 reads YYEEEE. V gave up 1 base and J gave up 7 bases, with 15 bases separating them. Written as DNA, the CDR3 is TGTGCCAGCAGCTTGACGTATAGGACTGAAGAGCAGTACTTC. This sequence encodes CASSLTYRTEEQYF.

This clone showed up just once. The rearrangement links TRBV9 to TRBJ1-2, with D maybe TRBD1 (5 bases). The V gene lost 0 bases and the J gene lost 2 bases, with 11 bases spanning the gap. This CDR3 comprises 15 residues. The germline V gene has CDR1 SGDLS and CDR2 YYNGEE. The CDR3 DNA is TGTGCCAGCAGCGTAGAGGGGAGCTTAAACTATGGCTACACCTTC. Its translation: CASSVEGSLNYGYTF. Full variable domain (remainder filled in from reference TRBV9 and TRBJ1-2): DSGVTQTPKHLITATGQRVTLRCSPRSGDLSVYWYQQSLDQGLQFLIQYYNGEERAKGNILERFSAQQFPDLHSELNLSSLELGDSALYFCASSVEGSLNYGYTFGSGTRLTVV.

This chain joins TRBV19 and TRBJ2-3; a weak D match, TRBD2 (5 bases). Deletions cut 6 bases from V and 1 base from J, with 11 bases between. This CDR3 has 14 amino acids. Germline V gives CDR1 LNHDA, CDR2 SQIVND (reference sequence). CDR3 DNA sequence: TGTGCCAGTAGAGGCTGGGGAGGCACAGATACGCAGTATTTT. Translated: CASRGWGGTDTQYF.

The CDR3 loop is CASSTREYIGGTQYF. CDR3 DNA sequence: TGTGCCAGTAGCACTAGGGAGTATATCGGAGGGACCCAGTACTTC. The rearrangement uses TRBV19 and TRBJ2-5, with D possibly being TRBD2 (5 bases). The CDR3 is made up of 15 amino acids. From germline, CDR1 is LNHDA and CDR2 SQIVND (reference sequence). With 6 bases removed from V and 7 bases from J, the gap between germline ends came to 21 bases.

The chain links TRBV2 to TRBJ1-2; no clear D. The CDR3 is 12 amino acids. Germline assignment: CDR1 SNHLY and CDR2 FYNNEI. Trimming removed 6 bases from V and 1 base from J, with 6 bases in between. CDR3 amino acids: CASRTVNYGYTF. CDR3 DNA: TGTGCCAGCAGGACGGTTAACTATGGCTACACCTTC.

The V and J genes are TRBV19 and TRBJ2-1; 9 bases are shared with TRBD1. Per germline, CDR1 LNHDA and CDR2 SQIVND (reference sequence). This CDR3 region has 15 residues. J was trimmed by 5 bases and V by 7 bases; bases with no gene match: 9. As DNA, the CDR3 is TGTGCCAGTACTCTACCGGGACAGGGTAACAATGAGCAGTTCTTC. Translated: CASTLPGQGNNEQFF.

With respect to this clone: This CDR3 is also generated by other DNA sequences in the sample. This chain joins TRBV2 and TRBJ2-3; no definite D call. The length of the CDR3 is 11 residues. Trimming cost V 0 bases and J 5 bases, with 0 bases left between them. Per the germline V gene, CDR1 is SNHLY and CDR2 is FYNNEI. Here the CDR3 DNA reads TGTGCCAGCAGTGAAGCAGATACGCAGTATTTT. Residues: CASSEADTQYF.

This chain joins TRBV6-5 and TRBJ2-5; TRBD1 matches at 8 bases. V lost 6 bases and J lost 5; bases outside the gene matches: 8. CDR1 and CDR2 (germline): MNHEY, SVGAGI. CDR3 size: 14 residues. The CDR3 nucleotides are TGTGCCAGCAGGGTACAGGGGGGTTGGGAGACCCAGTACTTC. Amino acid sequence: CASRVQGGWETQYF.

The chain couples TRBV14 to TRBJ2-7; no clear D. CDR3 length: 16 amino acids. Germline V lookup: CDR1 SGHDN, CDR2 FVKESK. Trimming removed 0 bases from V and 0 bases from J, with 12 bases in between. The CDR3 DNA reads TGTGCCAGCAGCCAAGATCGCGGTATGAGCTCCTACGAGCAGTACTTC. Translating it yields CASSQDRGMSSYEQYF.

The chain carries TRBV21-1 and TRBJ1-1; whether TRBD1, the table's D call, matches the DNA was not checked. TRBV21-1 is noted as a pseudogene. The CDR3 loop spans 13 amino acids. CDR3 coding DNA: TGTGCCAGCAGCAGAAGACAGGGCACTGAAGCTTTCTTT. Amino acids: CASSRRQGTEAFF.

DNA of the CDR3: TGTGCCTGCCCACCAGGTCCGAGCACTGAAGCTTTCTTT. Translation gives CACPPGPSTEAFF. The J gene is TRBJ1-1, the V gene TRBV30; D not certain. Germline CDR1 and CDR2: GTSNPN and SVGIG (reference sequence). The CDR3 runs to 13 residues. Trimming cost V 6 bases and J 4 bases, with 15 bases left between them. Drawing the rest from reference TRBV30 and TRBJ1-1, the complete variable domain is SQTIHQWPATLVQPVGSPLSLECTVEGTSNPNLYWYRQAAGRGLQLLFYSVGIGQISSEVPQNLSASRPQDRQFILSSKKLLLSDSGFYLCACPPGPSTEAFFGQGTRLTVV.

The rearrangement uses TRBV5-1 and TRBJ2-1; D tentatively reads TRBD1 or TRBD2 (5 bases each). The ends were cut back, 0 bases at V and 10 bases at J, with 20 bases in the middle. Germline V gene lookup returns CDR1 SGHRS and CDR2 YFSETQ. The CDR3 spans 16 residues. The CDR3 reads CASSLASLSGTGEQFF. The CDR3 region has the DNA TGCGCCAGCAGCTTGGCCTCCCTCTCGGGGACGGGGGAGCAGTTCTTC.